The 19 T cell receptor beta chains below all came from one sample that was sequenced in a study of beta chain features in type 1 diabetes. All of the isolated RNA was reverse transcribed, so expressed TCRB transcripts were sequenced. The protocol was immunoSEQ multiplex PCR, while the TCRdb copy is restricted to in-frame clones and leaves out a portion. The sample lists roughly 250,000 clones, just over 20% occurring once. General study points: There was a moderate but significant shortening of TCRB CDR3s in all four CD4+ subsets of Type 1 diabetes patients.

No cognate antigen is known for these TCRs. Specimen: naive CD4+ T cells from blood. The receptor set was obtained from a woman aged 40-49 years with type 1 diabetes.

This clone was seen more than once but under ten times. The V and J genes are TRBV11-2 and TRBJ2-7; 9 bases fit TRBD1. Germline CDR1 SGHAT, CDR2 FQNNGV. The CDR3 consists of 15 residues. J lost 2 bases, V lost 2 bases, and 4 bases had no gene match. CDR3: CASSLRQGGPYEQYF. The CDR3 nucleotides are TGTGCCAGCAGCTTACGACAGGGGGGCCCCTACGAGCAGTACTTC.

This sequence joins TRBV4-3 and TRBJ1-4, with 7 nucleotides matching TRBD1. The CDR3 has 16 amino acids. CDR1 LGHNA and CDR2 YSLEER come from the germline V gene. V was pared by 0 bases and J by 8 bases, with 9 bases of the junction left unmatched. The CDR3 nucleotides read TGCGCCAGCAGCCAAGAATTCGCACAGGGGATCGAAAAACTGTTTTTT. Encoded protein: CASSQEFAQGIEKLFF.

This clone was observed a handful of times. The rearrangement links TRBV2 to TRBJ1-6; 7 nucleotides align to TRBD1. Germline loops: CDR1 SNHLY, CDR2 FYNNEI. V was clipped by 4 bases and J by 7 bases; unmatched bases: 10. The CDR3 consists of 16 residues. The CDR3 DNA sequence: TGTGCCAGCAGTGCCCAGCTGGGGACAGTCAATTCACCCCTCCACTTT. Its translation is CASSAQLGTVNSPLHF.

This clone has only a few counts. The genes are TRBV5-4 and TRBJ2-3, with 11 bases matching TRBD2. J was trimmed by 3 bases and V by 4 bases; bases with no gene match: 7. Germline V gene sequence: CDR1 SGHNT, CDR2 YYREEE (reference sequence). The CDR3 has 16 amino acids. This CDR3 reads CASSPGTSGGTDTQYF. The CDR3 DNA is TGTGCCAGCAGCCCCGGGACTAGCGGAGGGACAGATACGCAGTATTTT.

The chain carries TRBV7-9 and TRBJ2-2; 13 bases match TRBD2. This CDR3 comprises 18 residues. V trimming: 5 bases; J trimming: 5 bases; junction bases outside the gene matches: 11. CDR1 SEHNR and CDR2 FQNEAQ come from the germline V gene (reference sequence). As DNA, the CDR3 is TGTGCCAGCAGCCCTACCTGGACTAGCGGGGGCTTAACCGGGGAGCTGTTTTTT. This translates into CASSPTWTSGGLTGELFF.

This clone was found a few times. CDR3 residues: CASNGGGSGSSYNEQFF. The CDR3 nucleotides read TGCGCCAGCAACGGAGGGGGGAGCGGGAGCTCCTACAATGAGCAGTTCTTC. This chain joins TRBV4-1 and TRBJ2-1, with 8 bases aligning to TRBD2. The CDR3 covers 17 residues. Germline CDR1 is MGHRA and CDR2 is YSYEKL. The V gene end was trimmed by 7 bases and the J gene end by 0 bases; junction bases not matched to a gene: 11.

The genes are TRBV7-9 and TRBJ2-5, with D unresolved. V shed 2 bases and J shed 5 bases, with 12 bases lying between them. The CDR3 runs to 14 residues. Germline V gene data show CDR1 as SEHNR and CDR2 as FQNEAQ (reference sequence). For the CDR3, the DNA is TGTGCCAGCAGCTTACCCCAGCTCGGGGAGACCCAGTACTTC. It yields the protein CASSLPQLGETQYF.

The chain uses TRBV9 and TRBJ2-2; the D gene is possibly TRBD2 (8 bases). V was pared by 0 bases and J by 4 bases, with 19 bases between. CDR3 size: 18 residues. Germline V gene data show CDR1 as SGDLS and CDR2 as YYNGEE. This CDR3 is CASSVAGGDSKLTGELFF. CDR3 nucleotides: TGTGCCAGCAGCGTAGCCGGGGGGGACAGTAAGCTCACCGGGGAGCTGTTTTTT.

This chain uses TRBV7-3 with TRBJ2-3; 7 positions match TRBD2. The V and J ends lost 2 bases and 5 bases, in that order; junction bases with no gene match: 4. Germline V gene lookup returns CDR1 SGHTA and CDR2 FQGTGA. This CDR3 has 14 residues. The CDR3 nucleotides are TGTGCCAGCAGCTTAGGAATAGCGGGAGATACGCAGTATTTT. Encoded protein: CASSLGIAGDTQYF.

This clone has only a few counts. The rearrangement joins TRBV7-2 to TRBJ1-2, with a possible D match to TRBD1 (5 bases). The V and J ends lost 5 bases and 1 base respectively, with 17 bases between them. In germline, CDR1 is SGHTA, CDR2 FQGNSA. The CDR3 consists of 16 residues. Here the CDR3 reads CASSLGTGVGNYGYTF. Here the CDR3 DNA reads TGTGCCAGCAGCCTGGGGACGGGGGTTGGTAACTATGGCTACACCTTC.

CDR3 nucleotide sequence: TGCGCCAGCAGCCAAGAAGGGGGCCGATCTGGGGCCAACGTCCTGACTTTC. This codes for CASSQEGGRSGANVLTF. The J gene is TRBJ2-6, the V gene TRBV4-1; 7 nucleotides align to TRBD1. The J segment lost 1 base and the V segment lost 0 bases, leaving 3 bases of the junction unmatched. Germline-derived CDR1 and CDR2 are MGHRA and YSYEKL. This CDR3 has 17 residues.

Only a few counts were recorded for this clone. The J gene is TRBJ1-4, the V gene TRBV4-2; D uncertain. The CDR3 consists of 13 residues. Trimming cost V 6 bases and J 6 bases, with 11 bases left between them. Germline V CDR1 and CDR2: LGHNA, YNFKEQ. CDR3 in DNA: TGTGCCAGCAGTCGAGAGAGGGATGAAAAACTGTTTTTT. Translated, it gives CASSRERDEKLFF.

In this sample, this clone turned up a few times. The chain recombines TRBV30 with TRBJ2-5; maybe TRBD2 (6 bases). Trimming removed 4 bases at V and 1 base at J, with 16 bases between. CDR1 and CDR2 (germline): GTSNPN, SVGIG (reference sequence). CDR3 length: 15 amino acids. The chain's CDR3 is CAWTQGLASQETQYF. The CDR3 DNA reads TGTGCCTGGACCCAGGGACTCGCGTCCCAAGAGACCCAGTACTTC.

The chain couples TRBV30 to TRBJ2-3; 9 bases line up with TRBD1. The CDR3 extends over 13 amino acids. The germline V gene has CDR1 GTSNPN and CDR2 SVGIG (reference sequence). V was clipped by 8 bases and J by 5 bases; unmatched bases: 8. The CDR3: CARNRGLEDTQYF. The DNA for the CDR3 is TGTGCCAGAAACAGGGGGCTCGAAGATACGCAGTATTTT.

The chain uses TRBV5-4 and TRBJ1-2, with TRBD1 as a possible D gene (5 bases). The germline V gene has CDR1 SGHNT and CDR2 YYREEE (reference sequence). The CDR3 loop spans 12 amino acids. V lost 2 bases and J 8 bases, leaving 10 bases between the germline ends. For the CDR3, the DNA is TGTGCCAGCAGCTTCAGGGAAACGGGCTACACCTTC. Its translation is CASSFRETGYTF.

This chain joins TRBV7-9 and TRBJ1-2; tentatively, D is TRBD1 (5 bases). V lost 7 bases and J 6 bases, leaving 24 bases between the germline ends. CDR3 length equals 16 residues. Germline CDR1 SEHNR, CDR2 FQNEAQ (reference sequence). CDR3 amino acids: CASTSPSFGGEHGYTF. Here the CDR3 DNA reads TGTGCCAGCACCTCTCCCTCTTTTGGAGGGGAGCATGGCTACACCTTC.

This clone was picked up a small number of times. V and J are TRBV9 and TRBJ1-5; TRBD1 aligns across 10 bases. Germline V gene lookup returns CDR1 SGDLS and CDR2 YYNGEE. There are 15 residues in the CDR3. V shed 4 bases and J 4 bases; nucleotides not matched to a gene: 5. In DNA, the CDR3 is TGTGCCAGCAGCACCGGACAGGGGGGAAATCAGCCCCAGCATTTT. This codes for CASSTGQGGNQPQHF.

This clone was seen a few times. The rearrangement joins TRBV5-1 to TRBJ2-1; a weak D match, TRBD2 (6 bases). V was trimmed by 2 bases and J by 1 base, leaving 7 bases between them. The CDR3 is 14 residues long. Germline V gene sequence: CDR1 SGHRS, CDR2 YFSETQ. Written as DNA, the CDR3 is TGCGCCAGCAGCTTCGGGGGTTCCTACAATGAGCAGTTCTTC. It codes for CASSFGGSYNEQFF.

Only a few counts were recorded for this clone. This chain joins TRBV7-2 and TRBJ2-5, with D unclear. The V end lost 0 bases, the J end lost 2 bases, and 7 bases lay between the germline ends. This CDR3 spans 14 amino acids. In germline, CDR1 is SGHTA, CDR2 FQGNSA. The CDR3 bases are TGTGCCAGCAGCTTAGCGACACCGCAAGAGACCCAGTACTTC. It encodes CASSLATPQETQYF.